One and the same sample provided the 2 T cell receptor beta chains below, sequenced in a study of T cells in Graves' hyperthyroidism and ophthalmopathy. Amplification of TCR beta CDR3 regions used RNA as the template. Researchers ran a first-round RT-PCR on the TCR CDR3 using the HTBI primer set. Each CDR3 protein is one row after TCRdb ran MiXCR on the multiplex PCR reads. The profile shows under 40,000 distinct CDR3 sequences, 40% to 65% of them singletons. Source material: blood. The receptors were gathered from a woman in her 40s with Graves' ophthalmopathy.

The table lists this clonotype with many counts. The V and J genes are TRBV3-1 and TRBJ2-7; 7 bases line up with TRBD1. Germline V gene sequence: CDR1 LGHDT, CDR2 YNNKEL (reference sequence). The CDR3 is made up of 13 amino acids. Trimming cost V 7 bases and J 5 bases; bases outside gene matches: 8. CDR3 protein: CASNEAGGDEQYF. CDR3 in DNA: TGTGCCAGCAATGAGGCAGGGGGAGACGAGCAGTACTTC.

The chain combines TRBV9 with TRBJ2-3; TRBD2 matches at 11 bases. The length of the CDR3 is 17 residues. The junction had 7 bases not matched to a gene; V was cut back by 4 bases and J by 0 bases. CDR1 is SGDLS and CDR2 is YYNGEE in the germline V gene. DNA for the CDR3: TGTGCCAGCAGCAGGGGGACTAGCGGTCCGAGCACAGATACGCAGTATTTT. It encodes CASSRGTSGPSTDTQYF. Filled out from reference TRBV9 and TRBJ2-3, the complete variable domain reads DSGVTQTPKHLITATGQRVTLRCSPRSGDLSVYWYQQSLDQGLQFLIQYYNGEERAKGNILERFSAQQFPDLHSELNLSSLELGDSALYFCASSRGTSGPSTDTQYFGPGTRLTVL.